This T cell receptor (beta chain) was sequenced during a study of neurological immune-mediated disorders. Judged by abundance, this clonotype is medium-sized. V shed 4 bases and J 3 bases; nucleotides not matched to a gene: 3. The CDR3 runs to 13 residues. The germline gives CDR1 SGHRS, CDR2 YFSETQ. TCRdb re-called the 5' RACE reads through MiXCR, storing one row per CDR3 protein. This table has approximately 30,000 distinct CDR3 sequences, roughly 6.7% appearing once. The V and J genes are TRBV5-1 and TRBJ2-7, with 8 bases identical to TRBD1. Sequencing was performed on PBMCs. The clonotype was recovered from a woman in her forties or fifties in good health. Written as DNA, the CDR3 is TGCGCCAGCAGCGTGGGACAGGTCTACGAGCAGTACTTC. It translates to CASSVGQVYEQYF.